Listed below are T cell receptor beta chains from one sample, sequenced in a study of cytomegalovirus exposure and HLA in healthy donors. Profiling relied on immunoSEQ multiplex PCR, and the TCRdb table lists in-frame clones only, not all of them. The sample holds some 200,000 clones, roughly 13% seen once. Sequencing used PBMCs. All receptors derive from a man in his fifties in good health and CMV-seropositive. Both conserved end residues are part of each CDR3. The D gene is left open where the match is weak. The size field is filled for only some rows; it gives once, few, many or a size class.

TRBJ2-5 - few TRBV27 CASRAQETQYF TGTGCCAGCAGGGCTCAAGAGACCCAGTACTTC
TRBJ1-3 - - TRBV5-4 CASSHRQIGNTIYF TGTGCCAGCAGCCACCGACAGATTGGAAACACCATATATTTT
TRBJ2-5 TRBD2 few TRBV5-6 CASTLLRSGRQETQYF TGTGCCAGCACCCTACTTCGTAGCGGGAGACAAGAGACCCAGTACTTC
TRBJ1-5 - - TRBV30 CAFSGVQGNQPQHF TGTGCCTTCAGTGGGGTACAGGGCAATCAGCCCCAGCATTTT
TRBJ2-6 TRBD1 - TRBV5-6 CASSRQGNPSGANVLTF TGTGCCAGCAGCCGACAGGGGAACCCCTCTGGGGCCAACGTCCTGACTTTC
TRBJ1-3 TRBD1 few TRBV13 CASSLNQGAYSGNTIYF TGTGCCAGCAGCTTAAATCAGGGGGCATACTCTGGAAACACCATATATTTT
TRBJ1-2 - few TRBV5-4 CASTLELQTNYGYTF TGTGCCAGCACCCTGGAGCTGCAGACTAACTATGGCTACACCTTC
TRBJ1-1 TRBD1 few TRBV9 CASSSLTGDTEAFF TGTGCCAGCAGCTCACTGACAGGGGACACTGAAGCTTTCTTT
TRBJ2-7 TRBD2 few TRBV9 CASSTGLAGVYEQYF TGTGCCAGCAGCACGGGACTAGCGGGAGTCTACGAGCAGTACTTC
TRBJ2-5 - few TRBV5-1 CASSLLAGPSQETQYF TGCGCCAGCAGCTTGTTGGCGGGGCCTAGCCAAGAGACCCAGTACTTC
TRBJ1-2 - - TRBV2 CASSEGGGNGYTF TGTGCCAGCAGTGAAGGGGGGGGAAATGGCTACACCTTC
TRBJ2-5 TRBD1 few TRBV7-9 CASSHRQGAETQYF TGTGCCAGCAGCCATCGACAGGGAGCGGAGACCCAGTACTTC
TRBJ2-1 - few TRBV9 CASSVEGTAYNEQFF TGTGCCAGCAGCGTAGAGGGGACTGCCTACAATGAGCAGTTCTTC
TRBJ1-1 TRBD1 - TRBV7-9 CASTGQGAGTEAFF TGTGCCAGCACCGGACAGGGGGCAGGTACTGAAGCTTTCTTT
TRBJ1-1 - few TRBV11-3 CASSLDRGTEAFF TGTGCCAGCAGCTTAGACAGGGGTACTGAAGCTTTCTTT